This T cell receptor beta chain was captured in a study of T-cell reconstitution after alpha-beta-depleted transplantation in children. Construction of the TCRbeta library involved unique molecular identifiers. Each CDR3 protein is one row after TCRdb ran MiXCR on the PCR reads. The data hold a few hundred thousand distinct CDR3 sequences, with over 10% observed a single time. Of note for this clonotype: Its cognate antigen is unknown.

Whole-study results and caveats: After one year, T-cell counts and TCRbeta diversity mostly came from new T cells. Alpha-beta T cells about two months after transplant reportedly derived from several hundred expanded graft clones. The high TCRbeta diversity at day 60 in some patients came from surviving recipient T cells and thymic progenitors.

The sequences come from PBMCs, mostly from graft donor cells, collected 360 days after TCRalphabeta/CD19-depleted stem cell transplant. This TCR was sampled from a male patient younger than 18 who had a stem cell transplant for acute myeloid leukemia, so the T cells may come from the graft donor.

The CDR3 reads CASSPGWIPVHQPQHF. In DNA, the CDR3 is TGTGCCAGCAGTCCGGGGTGGATTCCGGTCCATCAGCCCCAGCATTTT. The chain joins TRBV7-4 to TRBJ1-5; D is ambiguous. Trimming left V 6 bases short and J 5 bases short, with 20 bases between. CDR3 length equals 16 residues. Looked up from germline, CDR1 is SGHVT and CDR2 is SQSDAQ.